This TCR beta chain was sequenced for a study of monozygotic twins with inflammatory bowel disease. Study-level results: No separation of different T cell subtypes was possible.

Comments on this clonotype: Its antigen is not known.

A roughly 2.5 ml blood sample was drawn per donor. With no T cell sorting beforehand, total RNA was isolated from whole blood. Germline V gives CDR1 SGHRS, CDR2 YFSETQ. This CDR3 has 14 amino acids. Template switching introduced UMIs that contain a 6-nucleotide sample barcode. After re-calling the 5' RACE reads, TCRdb lists one entry per CDR3 protein, DNA absent. The sample table sets out 350,000 to 400,000 distinct CDR3 sequences. The chain recombines TRBV5-1 with TRBJ1-6; without DNA, the TCRdb call of TRBD1 cannot be checked. The clonotype comes from a human donor with ulcerative colitis or Crohn's disease, or a healthy co-twin of an affected twin (not recorded which). The specimen sequenced was blood. CDR3: CASSPEGTASPLHF.